The 19 T cell receptor beta chains below come from one sample, sequenced in a study of cytomegalovirus exposure and HLA in healthy donors. With 60 Vbeta and 13 Jbeta primers, the PCR was carried out. Sequencing was performed with immunoSEQ multiplex PCR; in TCRdb, only in-frame clones are kept and a portion is missing. The sample holds over 200,000 clones, more than 65% seen once. Sequencing was carried out using PBMCs. The receptors derive from a woman under 40 in good health and CMV-seronegative.

J is TRBJ2-7 and V is TRBV11-3; TRBD1 matches 9 bases. This CDR3 region has 15 residues. J lost 5 bases, V lost 0 bases, and 5 bases had no gene match. Germline V gene lookup returns CDR1 SGHNT and CDR2 YENEEA. CDR3 bases: TGTGCCAGCAGCTTAGAGGGACAGGGATACCACGAGCAGTACTTC. Its translation: CASSLEGQGYHEQYF. Looking up the rest from reference TRBV11-3 and TRBJ2-7 gives the full variable domain: EAGVVQSPRYKIIEKKQPVAFWCNPISGHNTLYWYLQNLGQGPELLIRYENEEAVDDSQLPKDRFSAERLKGVDSTLKIQPAELGDSAVYLCASSLEGQGYHEQYFGPGTRLTVT.

For the CDR3, the DNA is TGTGCCAGTAGTATAGATCTACTTAGTGAAGCGGCGGGGAAGACAGATACGCAGTATTTT. It encodes CASSIDLLSEAAGKTDTQYF. The chain is built from TRBV19 and TRBJ2-3, with a tentative D call TRBD2 (6 bases). Germline V CDR1 and CDR2: LNHDA, SQIVND (reference sequence). V was shortened by 0 bases and J by 3 bases, with 25 bases between the two germline ends. The CDR3 loop spans 20 amino acids.

The V and J genes are TRBV28 and TRBJ1-2, with D uncertain. Trimming took off 6 bases at V and 8 bases at J, with 13 bases between the two ends. The CDR3 extends over 12 amino acids. The germline V gene encodes CDR1 MDHEN and CDR2 SYDVKM. This CDR3 is CASRPPEAGYTF. In DNA, the CDR3 is TGTGCCAGCAGACCTCCGGAGGCAGGCTACACCTTC.

This chain uses TRBV15 with TRBJ1-2; D gene ambiguous. CDR3 length: 14 residues. Germline V gene lookup returns CDR1 LNHNV and CDR2 YYDKDF (reference sequence). V lost 0 bases and J lost 4, with 9 bases in between. The CDR3 loop reads CATSRDPVVYGYTF. The CDR3 DNA sequence: TGTGCCACCAGCAGAGATCCTGTAGTCTATGGCTACACCTTC.

This rearrangement joins TRBV6-5 to TRBJ1-1; a weak D match, TRBD1 (5 bases). The CDR3 covers 14 residues. CDR1 is MNHEY, CDR2 SVGAGI, per germline. The V end was cut by 5 bases, the J end by 4 bases, with 14 bases between. Here the CDR3 reads CASSGVGDLTEAFF. In DNA, the CDR3 is TGTGCCAGCAGTGGAGTAGGGGATCTCACTGAAGCTTTCTTT.

This clone was seen just once. The CDR3 region is CASSKRVQILNTEAFF. In nucleotides, the CDR3 is TGTGCCAGCAGTAAACGGGTCCAGATCTTGAACACTGAAGCTTTCTTT. This chain uses TRBV6-6 with TRBJ1-1; the D is unclear. CDR1 and CDR2 from the germline V gene are MNHNY and SVGAGI (reference sequence). The V end lost 5 bases, the J end lost 0 bases, and 16 bases lay between the germline ends. The CDR3 has 16 residues.

This sequence joins TRBV5-1 and TRBJ2-2; a possible D gene is TRBD2 (6 bases). CDR1 is SGHRS and CDR2 is YFSETQ in the germline V gene. The CDR3 covers 15 residues. With 1 base removed from V and 2 bases from J, the gap between germline ends came to 9 bases. The CDR3 here is CASSLTSSNTGELFF. The CDR3 DNA reads TGCGCCAGCAGCTTGACTAGCTCTAACACCGGGGAGCTGTTTTTT.

This chain connects TRBV12-5 to TRBJ1-1; 7 bases are shared with TRBD1. V lost 0 bases and J lost 3; bases outside the gene matches: 4. CDR3 length: 15 amino acids. CDR1 and CDR2 (germline): LGHNT, FRNRAP. The CDR3 DNA reads as TGTGCTAGTGGTTTGGTGAGCAGGGGGGACACTGAAGCTTTCTTT. Amino acid sequence: CASGLVSRGDTEAFF.

This clone has a handful of counts. The chain is built from TRBV6-1 and TRBJ1-2, with a weak D call TRBD1 (5 bases). The germline V gene has CDR1 MNHNS and CDR2 SASEGT. This CDR3 spans 13 amino acids. The CDR3, as DNA: TGTCACAGAACCCCGGGGGTAGGGAATGGCTACACCTTC. This encodes CHRTPGVGNGYTF.

The chain joins TRBV6-6 to TRBJ1-5, with unresolved D. This CDR3 is built from 14 residues. V was trimmed by 2 bases and J by 5 bases, leaving 10 bases between them. Per the germline V gene, CDR1 is MNHNY and CDR2 is SVGAGI (reference sequence). This chain's CDR3 is CASSYPEGYQPQHF. CDR3 nucleotides: TGTGCCAGCAGTTACCCCGAGGGTTATCAGCCCCAGCATTTT.

This clone has a handful of counts. Other DNA sequences in the sample encode the same CDR3. The chain recombines TRBV5-1 with TRBJ1-1; a weak D match, TRBD1 (5 bases). The CDR3 length is 14 residues. Trimming stripped 0 bases from V and 3 bases from J, with 9 bases between. The V gene's germline CDR1 is SGHRS and CDR2 YFSETQ. CDR3 nucleotide sequence: TGCGCCAGCAGCTTGGTTGGGGGGGACACTGAAGCTTTCTTT. It codes for CASSLVGGDTEAFF. Based on the CDR3 plus reference TRBV5-1 and TRBJ1-1, the full variable domain is KAGVTQTPRYLIKTRGQQVTLSCSPISGHRSVSWYQQTPGQGLQFLFEYFSETQRNKGNFPGRFSGRQFSNSRSEMNVSTLELGDSALYLCASSLVGGDTEAFFGQGTRLTVV.

The V gene is TRBV2, the J gene TRBJ2-1, with a possible D match to TRBD2 (5 bases). Germline lookup yields CDR1 SNHLY and CDR2 FYNNEI. CDR3 length: 15 amino acids. The V end lost 5 bases, the J end lost 3 bases, and 14 bases lay between the germline ends. CDR3 sequence: CASSLRLLIYNEQFF. The DNA for the CDR3 is TGTGCCAGCAGTCTGAGACTACTTATCTACAATGAGCAGTTCTTC.

The chain carries TRBV5-1 and TRBJ1-4, with D perhaps matching TRBD1 (5 bases). The CDR3 totals 17 residues. Trimming stripped 4 bases from V and 8 bases from J, with 24 bases between. Germline assignment: CDR1 SGHRS and CDR2 YFSETQ. The CDR3 here is CASSDLGLGLPTEKLFF. CDR3 DNA sequence: TGCGCCAGCAGCGACCTCGGGCTGGGGCTCCCAACCGAAAAACTGTTTTTT. Together with reference TRBV5-1 and TRBJ1-4, the CDR3 gives the full variable domain: KAGVTQTPRYLIKTRGQQVTLSCSPISGHRSVSWYQQTPGQGLQFLFEYFSETQRNKGNFPGRFSGRQFSNSRSEMNVSTLELGDSALYLCASSDLGLGLPTEKLFFGSGTQLSVL.

The genes are TRBV14 and TRBJ2-3; D is unclear. The CDR3 is 16 residues long. Germline values: CDR1 SGHDN, CDR2 FVKESK. The germline V and J ends were trimmed by 5 bases and 0 bases, with 15 bases remaining between them. CDR3 amino acids: CASSDLPLASTDTQYF. The CDR3 nucleotides are TGTGCCAGCAGCGACCTACCATTAGCTAGCACAGATACGCAGTATTTT.

This chain uses TRBV6-6 with TRBJ1-2; D possibly corresponds to TRBD1 (6 bases). This CDR3 contains 12 residues. V lost 7 bases to trimming and J lost 8 bases, with 14 bases between them. CDR1 is MNHNY and CDR2 is SVGAGI in the germline V gene (reference sequence). The CDR3 DNA follows: TGTGCCAGCAAAGGGGGACTAGACGGCTACACCTTC. Protein product: CASKGGLDGYTF.

The rearrangement links TRBV4-2 to TRBJ1-2; no clear D. Looked up from germline, CDR1 is LGHNA and CDR2 is YNFKEQ. The CDR3 loop spans 12 amino acids. V lost 0 bases to trimming and J lost 10 bases, with 9 bases between them. CDR3 loop: CASSQDRSDYTF. CDR3 nucleotide sequence: TGTGCCAGCAGCCAAGATCGTAGTGACTACACCTTC.

This clone was seen more than once but under ten times. The chain joins TRBV19 to TRBJ1-1; 8 bases match TRBD1. V was pared by 4 bases and J by 0 bases, with 4 bases of the junction left unmatched. The CDR3 spans 15 residues. Per germline, CDR1 LNHDA and CDR2 SQIVND (reference sequence). The CDR3 nucleotides read TGTGCCAGTAGTAACCCGGGACAGGTGAACACTGAAGCTTTCTTT. Translating it yields CASSNPGQVNTEAFF. The full variable domain, rest sourced from reference TRBV19 and TRBJ1-1, is DGGITQSPKYLFRKEGQNVTLSCEQNLNHDAMYWYRQDPGQGLRLIYYSQIVNDFQKGDIAEGYSVSREKKESFPLTVTSAQKNPTAFYLCASSNPGQVNTEAFFGQGTRLTVV.

This clone was detected only a few times. The chain recombines TRBV5-1 with TRBJ1-5, with 9 bases matching TRBD1. Germline CDR1 reads SGHRS; CDR2 reads YFSETQ. Germline trimming cut 0 bases from V and 4 bases from J; bases unmatched to any gene: 2. The CDR3 is 15 amino acids. The CDR3 loop reads CASSLEGQGNQPQHF. DNA of the CDR3: TGCGCCAGCAGCTTGGAGGGACAGGGTAATCAGCCCCAGCATTTT.

J is TRBJ2-5 and V is TRBV20-1; D not resolved. Between the trimmed V and J ends, which lost 6 bases and 3 bases, there was a span of 5 bases. The CDR3 sequence is 10 residues long. The germline gives CDR1 DFQATT, CDR2 SNEGSKA (reference sequence). CDR3 sequence: CSASKETQYF. In DNA form, the CDR3 reads TGCAGTGCGAGTAAAGAGACCCAGTACTTC.